A few counts support the clone carrying this TCR beta chain. Antigen unknown. This sample was taken from a study of T-cell reconstitution after alpha-beta-depleted transplantation in children. General study findings and limits: T cells produced anew were the main source of T-cell counts and diversity one year after transplant. Alpha-beta T cells present about two months after transplant were reported to originate from several hundred expanded graft clones.

TCRbeta library construction was performed incorporating unique molecular identifiers. TCRdb passed the PCR reads through MiXCR, listing each CDR3 protein once. Of about 460,000 distinct CDR3 sequences in the sample, about an eighth are singletons; the top ten hold around 15%. CDR1 is MGHRA, CDR2 YSYEKL, per germline. The CDR3 runs to 17 residues. V trimming: 6 bases; J trimming: 0 bases; junction bases outside the gene matches: 7. The source is a female patient between 2 and 15 years old who had a stem cell transplant for aplastic anemia, so the T cells may come from the graft donor. The rearrangement links TRBV4-1 to TRBJ2-1; TRBD2 matches 11 bases. This sample comprised PBMCs, mostly from graft donor cells, obtained 180 days after TCRalphabeta/CD19-depleted stem cell transplant. The CDR3 loop reads CASRNLAGGSSYNEQFF. In nucleotides, the CDR3 is TGCGCCAGCAGAAATCTAGCGGGGGGAAGCTCCTACAATGAGCAGTTCTTC.